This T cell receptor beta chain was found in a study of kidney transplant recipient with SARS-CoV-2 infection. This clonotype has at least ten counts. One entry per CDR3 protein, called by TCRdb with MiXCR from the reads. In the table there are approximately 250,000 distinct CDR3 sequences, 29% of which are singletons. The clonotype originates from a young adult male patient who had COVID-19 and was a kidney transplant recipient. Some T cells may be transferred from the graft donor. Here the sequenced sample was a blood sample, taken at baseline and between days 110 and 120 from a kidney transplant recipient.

The DNA of the CDR3 is TGTGCCACCTTAGACGGCACAGGGTCACCCCTCCACTTT. This gives the protein CATLDGTGSPLHF. This chain joins TRBV19 and TRBJ1-6, with D maybe TRBD1 (6 bases). The V gene's germline CDR1 is LNHDA and CDR2 SQIVND (reference sequence). The V and J ends lost 10 bases and 10 bases respectively, with 17 bases between them. The CDR3 is 13 residues long. The whole variable domain, filled in from reference TRBV19 and TRBJ1-6, reads DGGITQSPKYLFRKEGQNVTLSCEQNLNHDAMYWYRQDPGQGLRLIYYSQIVNDFQKGDIAEGYSVSREKKESFPLTVTSAQKNPTAFYLCATLDGTGSPLHFGNGTRLTVT.